The clone carrying this T cell receptor beta chain was counted a few times. The antigen is undetermined. With molecular barcodes, quantitative 5'-RACE was used to make the TCR beta libraries. MiXCR, run by TCRdb on the 5' RACE reads, gives a single entry per CDR3 protein. The table records some 450,000 distinct CDR3 sequences, roughly a sixth of them present only once. This entry is derived from a study of CD8 T cells in ankylosing spondylitis. Study observations and caveats: The authors reported significant enrichment of disease-linked clones in matched ankylosing spondylitis synovial fluid. Before this, some motif variants had been reported in reactive arthritis synovial fluid and blood. Disease-linked clones were CD8+ and relatively rare in peripheral blood. A TCR beta motif made of several highly homologous variants seemed typical of ankylosing spondylitis blood.

V lost 0 bases and J lost 5; bases outside the gene matches: 9. CDR3 length equals 15 residues. Germline V gene lookup returns CDR1 DFQATT and CDR2 SNEGSKA (reference sequence). This sequence joins TRBV20-1 and TRBJ2-5; TRBD1 agrees at 7 bases. Sequenced sample: blood, either unsorted or a sorted T cell fraction (not recorded which). This receptor was identified in a male donor with ankylosing spondylitis. The CDR3 DNA reads TGCAGTGCTAGAGATGATAACAGGGGTGGGGAGACCCAGTACTTC. Translated: CSARDDNRGGETQYF.